This T cell receptor (beta chain) was captured by sequencing in a study of blood T cells in healthy people across ages. This clonotype was counted a few times. The CDR3 spans 15 residues. The germline gives CDR1 MGHDK, CDR2 SYGVNS. Trimming took 4 bases from V and 4 from J, leaving 16 bases between them. For the second PCR, which ran for 7 to 11 cycles, a sample-barcoded 5' primer and a J-beta primer mix were used. TCRdb recomputed calls from the 5' RACE reads with MiXCR, one row per CDR3 protein. The sample holds nearly 800,000 distinct CDR3 sequences, roughly 25% seen once. The same sample was also studied in work on T cells of mothers and their children.

What was sequenced was blood. The receptor comes from a boy younger than 18 in good health. The chain employs TRBV25-1 and TRBJ1-2; D not resolved. This chain's CDR3 is CASSVREDGVYGYTF. Here the CDR3 DNA reads TGTGCCAGCAGTGTGCGGGAGGACGGGGTCTATGGCTACACCTTC.